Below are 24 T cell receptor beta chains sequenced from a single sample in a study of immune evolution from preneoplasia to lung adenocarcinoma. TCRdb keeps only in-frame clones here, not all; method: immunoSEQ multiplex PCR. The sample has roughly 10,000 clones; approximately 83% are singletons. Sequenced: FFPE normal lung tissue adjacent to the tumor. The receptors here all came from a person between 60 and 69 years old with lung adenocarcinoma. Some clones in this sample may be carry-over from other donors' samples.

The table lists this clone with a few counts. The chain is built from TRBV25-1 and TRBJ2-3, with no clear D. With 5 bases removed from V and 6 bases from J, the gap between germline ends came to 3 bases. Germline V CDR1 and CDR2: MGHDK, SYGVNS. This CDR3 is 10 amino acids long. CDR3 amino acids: CASSRDTQYF. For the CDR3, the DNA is TGTGCCAGCAGTCGGGATACGCAGTATTTT. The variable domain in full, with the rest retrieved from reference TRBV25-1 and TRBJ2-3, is EADIYQTPRYLVIGTGKKITLECSQTMGHDKMYWYQQDPGMELHLIHYSYGVNSTEKGDLSSESTVSRIRTEHFPLTLESARPSHTSQYLCASSRDTQYFGPGTRLTVL.

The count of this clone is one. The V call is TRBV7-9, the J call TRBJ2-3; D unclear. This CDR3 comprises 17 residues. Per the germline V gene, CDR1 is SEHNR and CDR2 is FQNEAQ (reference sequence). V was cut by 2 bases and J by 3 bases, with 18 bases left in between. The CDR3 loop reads CASSLTRVYENTDTQYF. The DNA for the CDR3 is TGTGCCAGCAGCTTAACCCGGGTCTACGAGAATACAGATACGCAGTATTTT.

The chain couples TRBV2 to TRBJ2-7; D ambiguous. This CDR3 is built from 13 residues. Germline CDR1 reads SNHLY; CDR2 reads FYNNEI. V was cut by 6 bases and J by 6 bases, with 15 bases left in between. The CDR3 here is CASSARVLLEQYF. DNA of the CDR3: TGTGCCAGCAGCGCCCGGGTCCTACTCGAGCAGTACTTC. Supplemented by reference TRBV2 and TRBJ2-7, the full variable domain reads EPEVTQTPSHQVTQMGQEVILRCVPISNHLYFYWYRQILGQKVEFLVSFYNNEISEKSEIFDDQFSVERPDGSNFTLKIRSTKLEDSAMYFCASSARVLLEQYFGPGTRLTVT.

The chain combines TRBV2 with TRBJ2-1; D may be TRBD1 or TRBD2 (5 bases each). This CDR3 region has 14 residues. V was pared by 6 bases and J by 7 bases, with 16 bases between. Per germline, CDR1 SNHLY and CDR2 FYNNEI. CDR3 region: CASRASGPLNEQFF. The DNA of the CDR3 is TGTGCCAGCAGGGCATCGGGACCCCTAAATGAGCAGTTCTTC.

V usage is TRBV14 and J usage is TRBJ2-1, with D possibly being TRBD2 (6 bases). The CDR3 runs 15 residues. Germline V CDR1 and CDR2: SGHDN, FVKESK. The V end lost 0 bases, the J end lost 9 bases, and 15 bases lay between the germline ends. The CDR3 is CASSQDTGVVGEQFF. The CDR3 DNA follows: TGTGCCAGCAGCCAAGATACGGGGGTGGTAGGTGAGCAGTTCTTC.

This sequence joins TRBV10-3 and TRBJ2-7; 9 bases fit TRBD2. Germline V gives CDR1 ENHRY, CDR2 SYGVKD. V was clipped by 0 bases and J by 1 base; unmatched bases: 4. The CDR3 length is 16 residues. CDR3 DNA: TGTGCCATCAGTGAGTCGAGACTAGCGGTATCCTACGAGCAGTACTTC. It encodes CAISESRLAVSYEQYF.

The CDR3 region has the DNA TGTGCCAGCAGCCCCGGACAGGGGCTCGATACGCAGTATTTT. It yields the protein CASSPGQGLDTQYF. The chain uses TRBV6-6 and TRBJ2-3; 9 bases fit TRBD1. Looked up from germline, CDR1 is MNHNY and CDR2 is SVGAGI (reference sequence). V shed 6 bases and J 6 bases; nucleotides not matched to a gene: 7. The CDR3 has 14 amino acids.

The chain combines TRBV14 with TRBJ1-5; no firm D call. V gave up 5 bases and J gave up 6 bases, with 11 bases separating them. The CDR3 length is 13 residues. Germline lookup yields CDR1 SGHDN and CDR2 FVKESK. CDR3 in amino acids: CASSSLPGQPQHF. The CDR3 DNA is TGTGCCAGCAGCTCCCTACCCGGTCAGCCCCAGCATTTT.

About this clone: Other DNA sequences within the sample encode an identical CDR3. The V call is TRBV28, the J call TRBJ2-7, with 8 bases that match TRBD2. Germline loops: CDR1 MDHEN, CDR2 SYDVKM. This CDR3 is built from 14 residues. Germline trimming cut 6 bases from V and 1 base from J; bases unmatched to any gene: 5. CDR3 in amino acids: CASRTAGGSYEQYF. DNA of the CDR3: TGTGCCAGCAGGACCGCGGGGGGTTCCTACGAGCAGTACTTC. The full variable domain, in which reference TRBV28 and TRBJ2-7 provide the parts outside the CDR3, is DVKVTQSSRYLVKRTGEKVFLECVQDMDHENMFWYRQDPGLGLRLIYFSYDVKMKEKGDIPEGYSVSREKKERFSLILESASTNQTSMYLCASRTAGGSYEQYFGPGTRLTVT.

The CDR3 DNA sequence: TGTGCCAGCACCCCGACTAGCGGGAGGTTCGAGCAGTACTTC. Encoded protein: CASTPTSGRFEQYF. The genes are TRBV7-2 and TRBJ2-7; 13 positions agree with TRBD2. This CDR3 is built from 14 residues. Germline V gene data show CDR1 as SGHTA and CDR2 as FQGNSA. The ends lost 7 bases at V and 6 bases at J; junction bases unmatched: 6.

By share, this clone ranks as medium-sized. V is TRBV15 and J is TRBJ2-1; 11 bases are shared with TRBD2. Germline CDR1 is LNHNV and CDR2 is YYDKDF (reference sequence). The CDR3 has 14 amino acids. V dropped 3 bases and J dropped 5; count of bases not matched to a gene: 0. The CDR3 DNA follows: TGTGCCACCAGCAGGACTAGCGGGGACAATGAGCAGTTCTTC. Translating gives CATSRTSGDNEQFF.

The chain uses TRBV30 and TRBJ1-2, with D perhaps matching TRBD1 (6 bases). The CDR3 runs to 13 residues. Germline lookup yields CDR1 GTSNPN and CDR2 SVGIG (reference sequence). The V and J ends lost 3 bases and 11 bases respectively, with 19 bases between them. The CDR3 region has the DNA TGTGCCTGGAGCCCTACCCCGGGACAACGATACACCTTC. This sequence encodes CAWSPTPGQRYTF.

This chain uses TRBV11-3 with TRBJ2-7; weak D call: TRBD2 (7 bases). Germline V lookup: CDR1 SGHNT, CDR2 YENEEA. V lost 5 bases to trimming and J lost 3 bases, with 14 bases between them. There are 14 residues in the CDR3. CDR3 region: CASSIQRGHYEQYF. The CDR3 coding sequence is TGTGCCAGCAGCATCCAGCGGGGACACTACGAGCAGTACTTC.

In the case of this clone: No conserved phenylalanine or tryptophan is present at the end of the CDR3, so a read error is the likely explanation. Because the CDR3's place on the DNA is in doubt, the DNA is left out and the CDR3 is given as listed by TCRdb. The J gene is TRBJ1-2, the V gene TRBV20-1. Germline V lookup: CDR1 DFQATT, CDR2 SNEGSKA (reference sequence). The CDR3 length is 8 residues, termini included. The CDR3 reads CSARRGPV.

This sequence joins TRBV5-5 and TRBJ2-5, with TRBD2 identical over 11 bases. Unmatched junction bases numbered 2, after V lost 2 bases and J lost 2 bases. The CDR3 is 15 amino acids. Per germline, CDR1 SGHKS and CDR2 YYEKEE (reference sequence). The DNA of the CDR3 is TGTGCCAGCAGCTTTAGCGGGAGGGCTCAAGAGACCCAGTACTTC. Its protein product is CASSFSGRAQETQYF.

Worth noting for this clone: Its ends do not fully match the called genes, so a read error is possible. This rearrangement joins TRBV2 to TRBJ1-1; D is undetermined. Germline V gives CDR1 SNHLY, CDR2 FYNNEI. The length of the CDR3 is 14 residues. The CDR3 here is CANSERRMNTEAFF. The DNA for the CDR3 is TGTGCCAACAGTGAACGGCGGATGAACACTGAAGCTTTCTTT.

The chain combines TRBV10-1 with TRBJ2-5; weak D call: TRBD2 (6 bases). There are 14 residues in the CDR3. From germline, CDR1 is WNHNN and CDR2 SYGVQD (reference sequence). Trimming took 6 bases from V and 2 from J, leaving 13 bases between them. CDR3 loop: CASRCHLAQETQYF. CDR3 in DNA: TGCGCCAGCAGGTGCCACCTAGCGCAAGAGACCCAGTACTTC.

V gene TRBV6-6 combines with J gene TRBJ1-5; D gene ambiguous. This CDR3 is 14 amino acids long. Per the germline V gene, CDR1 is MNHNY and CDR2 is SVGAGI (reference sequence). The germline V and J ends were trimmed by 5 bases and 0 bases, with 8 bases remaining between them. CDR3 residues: CASSDYRSNQPQHF. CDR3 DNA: TGTGCCAGCAGTGATTACCGTAGCAATCAGCCCCAGCATTTT.

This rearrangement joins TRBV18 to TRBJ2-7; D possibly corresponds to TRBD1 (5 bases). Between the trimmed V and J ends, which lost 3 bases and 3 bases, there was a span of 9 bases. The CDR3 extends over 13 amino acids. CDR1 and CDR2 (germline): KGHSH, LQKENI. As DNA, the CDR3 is TGTGCCAGCTCACCCGACAGCCACTACGAGCAGTACTTC. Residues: CASSPDSHYEQYF.

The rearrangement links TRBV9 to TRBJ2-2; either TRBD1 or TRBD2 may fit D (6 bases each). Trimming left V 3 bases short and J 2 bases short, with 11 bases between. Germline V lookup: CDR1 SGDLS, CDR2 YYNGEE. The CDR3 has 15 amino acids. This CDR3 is CASSGTGANTGELFF. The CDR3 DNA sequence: TGTGCCAGCAGCGGGACGGGGGCAAACACCGGGGAGCTGTTTTTT. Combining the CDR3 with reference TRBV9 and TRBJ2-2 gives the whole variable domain DSGVTQTPKHLITATGQRVTLRCSPRSGDLSVYWYQQSLDQGLQFLIQYYNGEERAKGNILERFSAQQFPDLHSELNLSSLELGDSALYFCASSGTGANTGELFFGEGSRLTVL.

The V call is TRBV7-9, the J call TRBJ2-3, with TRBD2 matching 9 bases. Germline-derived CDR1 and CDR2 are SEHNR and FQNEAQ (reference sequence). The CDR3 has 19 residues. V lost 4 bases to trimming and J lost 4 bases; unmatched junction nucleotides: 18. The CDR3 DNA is TGTGCCAGCAGCTCAGGGAAGGGTAGAACGGGACTAGCCCCAGATACGCAGTATTTT. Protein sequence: CASSSGKGRTGLAPDTQYF.

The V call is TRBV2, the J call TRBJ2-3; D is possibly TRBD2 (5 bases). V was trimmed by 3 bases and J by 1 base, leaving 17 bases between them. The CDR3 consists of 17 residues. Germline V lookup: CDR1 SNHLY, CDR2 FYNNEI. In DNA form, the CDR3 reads TGTGCCAGCAGTGACGGGATGGCCTTGGTAGGCACAGATACGCAGTATTTT. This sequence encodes CASSDGMALVGTDTQYF.

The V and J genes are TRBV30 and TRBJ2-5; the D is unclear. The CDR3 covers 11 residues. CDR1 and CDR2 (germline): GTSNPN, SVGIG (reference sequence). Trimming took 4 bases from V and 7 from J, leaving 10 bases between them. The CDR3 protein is CAWILPGTQYF. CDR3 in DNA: TGTGCCTGGATCCTACCCGGGACCCAGTACTTC.

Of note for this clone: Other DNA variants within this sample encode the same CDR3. CDR3 DNA: TGTGCCAGCAGTGAATACGGCTACGAGCAGTACTTC. Translated, it gives CASSEYGYEQYF. The chain is built from TRBV6-1 and TRBJ2-7; no clear D. CDR1 and CDR2 from the germline V gene are MNHNS and SASEGT. This CDR3 contains 12 residues. Trimming pared 2 bases from V and 3 bases from J, leaving 5 bases between.